Shown below are 9 T cell receptor beta chains from a single sample sequenced in a study of pediatric ulcerative colitis. The rectum was sampled with one to two pinch biopsies at colonoscopy. Profiling relied on immunoSEQ multiplex PCR, and the TCRdb table lists in-frame clones only, not all of them. The sample contains about 20,000 clones, 74% of which appear only once. Input material: gut tissue. The receptor set was obtained from a boy aged 5-17 years with moderate ulcerative colitis.

The chain joins TRBV9 to TRBJ2-1; D is ambiguous. Trimming shortened V by 2 bases and J by 2 bases, and 11 bases separated the two germline ends. The germline V gene has CDR1 SGDLS and CDR2 YYNGEE. This CDR3 comprises 15 residues. The CDR3 DNA follows: TGTGCCAGCAGCGTCGAAGGTAGGGCCTACAATGAGCAGTTCTTC. Its protein is CASSVEGRAYNEQFF.

This clone was found a few times. The chain uses TRBV6-1 and TRBJ2-7; a possible D gene is TRBD1 (6 bases). Trimming left V 4 bases short and J 5 bases short, with 18 bases between. Germline loops: CDR1 MNHNS, CDR2 SASEGT. The CDR3 runs to 15 residues. The DNA of the CDR3 is TGTGCCAGCAGTGCCCAAACCACAGGGATCCACGAGCAGTACTTC. Translation: CASSAQTTGIHEQYF.

This sequence joins TRBV5-1 and TRBJ2-7; possibly TRBD2 for D (6 bases). Germline V CDR1 and CDR2: SGHRS, YFSETQ. Trimming left V 3 bases short and J 0 bases short, with 16 bases between. The CDR3 is 16 residues long. The CDR3 DNA follows: TGCGCCAGCAGCTGGGGGGACGGTGGGAGCTCCTACGAGCAGTACTTC. Protein sequence: CASSWGDGGSSYEQYF.

V and J are TRBV5-1 and TRBJ1-1; D remains ambiguous. The CDR3 length is 17 residues. The V and J ends lost 2 bases and 0 bases respectively, with 17 bases between them. Germline CDR1 is SGHRS and CDR2 is YFSETQ. CDR3 sequence (DNA): TGCGCCAGCAGCTTCACCCCTCCAGGTCCGATGAACACTGAAGCTTTCTTT. It is translated as CASSFTPPGPMNTEAFF.

The rearrangement joins TRBV5-4 to TRBJ2-7; D might be TRBD1 or TRBD2, each matching 7 bases. The V end was cut by 0 bases, the J end by 3 bases, with 13 bases between. CDR1 is SGHNT and CDR2 is YYREEE in the germline V gene (reference sequence). The CDR3 is 15 amino acids. DNA for the CDR3: TGTGCCAGCAGCTTGGGATCCAGGGGGGGCTACGAGCAGTACTTC. This gives the protein CASSLGSRGGYEQYF.

This clone was seen just once. CDR3 in amino acids: CASSIGTGMHYGYTF. The CDR3 DNA follows: TGTGCCAGTAGTATAGGGACAGGGATGCACTATGGCTACACCTTC. This chain joins TRBV19 and TRBJ1-2; 8 nucleotides agree with TRBD1. The CDR3 contains 15 residues. The V and J ends lost 1 base and 3 bases, in that order; junction bases with no gene match: 4. CDR1 is LNHDA and CDR2 is SQIVND in the germline V gene (reference sequence). The full variable domain, completed using reference TRBV19 and TRBJ1-2, is DGGITQSPKYLFRKEGQNVTLSCEQNLNHDAMYWYRQDPGQGLRLIYYSQIVNDFQKGDIAEGYSVSREKKESFPLTVTSAQKNPTAFYLCASSIGTGMHYGYTFGSGTRLTVV.

CDR3 DNA: TGTGCCAGCTCACCCGACAGGGGAAATAACTATGGCTACACCTTC. Translating it yields CASSPDRGNNYGYTF. This chain connects TRBV18 to TRBJ1-2, with 8 bases lining up with TRBD1. V lost 3 bases, J lost 1 base, and 4 bases stayed unmatched. This CDR3 has 15 amino acids. CDR1 KGHSH and CDR2 LQKENI come from the germline V gene.

This clone came up a few times. The chain combines TRBV2 with TRBJ1-2, with 8 bases matching TRBD1. CDR1 is SNHLY and CDR2 is FYNNEI in the germline V gene. V shed 6 bases and J 2 bases; nucleotides not matched to a gene: 8. The CDR3 contains 15 residues. In nucleotides, the CDR3 is TGTGCCAGCAGGACACGAGGACAGGGCAACTATGGCTACACCTTC. Encoded protein: CASRTRGQGNYGYTF.

This clone has only a few counts. The genes are TRBV7-3 and TRBJ1-2; D gene unclear. Trimming pared 1 base from V and 0 bases from J, leaving 15 bases between. There are 17 residues in the CDR3. Germline V gene data show CDR1 as SGHTA and CDR2 as FQGTGA. The CDR3 is CASSLSLYREANYGYTF. The CDR3 DNA follows: TGTGCCAGCAGCTTAAGTCTGTACAGAGAAGCTAACTATGGCTACACCTTC.